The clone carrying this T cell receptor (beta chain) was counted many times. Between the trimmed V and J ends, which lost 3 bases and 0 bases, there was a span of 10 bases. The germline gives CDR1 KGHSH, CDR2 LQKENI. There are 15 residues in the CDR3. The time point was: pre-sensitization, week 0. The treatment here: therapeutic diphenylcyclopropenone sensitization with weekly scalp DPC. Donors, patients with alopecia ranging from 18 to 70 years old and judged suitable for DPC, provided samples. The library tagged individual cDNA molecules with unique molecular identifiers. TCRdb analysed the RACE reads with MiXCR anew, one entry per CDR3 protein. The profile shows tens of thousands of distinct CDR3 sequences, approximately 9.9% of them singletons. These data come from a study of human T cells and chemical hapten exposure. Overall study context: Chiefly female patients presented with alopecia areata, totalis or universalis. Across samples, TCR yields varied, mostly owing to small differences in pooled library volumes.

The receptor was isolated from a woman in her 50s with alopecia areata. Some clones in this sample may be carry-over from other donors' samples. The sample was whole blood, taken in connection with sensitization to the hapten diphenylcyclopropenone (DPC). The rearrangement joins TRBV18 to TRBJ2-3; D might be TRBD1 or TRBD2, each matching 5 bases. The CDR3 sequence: CASSPLGTSTDTQYF. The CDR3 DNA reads TGTGCCAGCTCACCTCTGGGGACGAGCACAGATACGCAGTATTTT.